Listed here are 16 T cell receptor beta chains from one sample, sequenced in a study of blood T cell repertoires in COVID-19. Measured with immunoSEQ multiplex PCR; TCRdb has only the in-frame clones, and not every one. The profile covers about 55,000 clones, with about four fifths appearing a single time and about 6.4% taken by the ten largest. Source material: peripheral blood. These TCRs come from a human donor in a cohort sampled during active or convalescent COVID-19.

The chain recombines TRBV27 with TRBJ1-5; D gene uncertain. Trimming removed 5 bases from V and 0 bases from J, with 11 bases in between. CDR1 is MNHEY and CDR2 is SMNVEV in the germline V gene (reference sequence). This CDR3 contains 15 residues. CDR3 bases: TGTGCCAGCAGTACCCCCCGGGATAGCAATCAGCCCCAGCATTTT. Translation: CASSTPRDSNQPQHF.

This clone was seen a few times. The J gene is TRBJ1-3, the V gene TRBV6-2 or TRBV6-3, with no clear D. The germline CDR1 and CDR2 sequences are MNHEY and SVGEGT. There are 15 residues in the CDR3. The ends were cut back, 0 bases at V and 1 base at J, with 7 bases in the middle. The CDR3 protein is CASSYSRVSGNTIYF. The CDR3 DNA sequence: TGTGCCAGCAGTTACTCGAGGGTTTCTGGAAACACCATATATTTT.

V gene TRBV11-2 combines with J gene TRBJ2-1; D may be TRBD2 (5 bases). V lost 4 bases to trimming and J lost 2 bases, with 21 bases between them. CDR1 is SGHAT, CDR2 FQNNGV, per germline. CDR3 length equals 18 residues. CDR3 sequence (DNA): TGTGCCAGCAGCTCCGAGGGCGTCCTTCGACCCACCTACAATGAGCAGTTCTTC. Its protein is CASSSEGVLRPTYNEQFF.

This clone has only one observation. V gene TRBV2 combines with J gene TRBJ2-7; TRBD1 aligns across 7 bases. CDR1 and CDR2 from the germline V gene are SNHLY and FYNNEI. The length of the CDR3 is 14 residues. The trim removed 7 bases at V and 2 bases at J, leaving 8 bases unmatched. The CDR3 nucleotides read TGTGCCAGCACCCCGGACAGGAATCCCTACGAGCAGTACTTC. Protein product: CASTPDRNPYEQYF.

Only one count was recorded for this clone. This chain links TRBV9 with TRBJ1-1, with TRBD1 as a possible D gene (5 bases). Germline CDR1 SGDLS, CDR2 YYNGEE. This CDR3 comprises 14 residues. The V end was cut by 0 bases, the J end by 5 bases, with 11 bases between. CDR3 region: CASSVGREGTEAFF. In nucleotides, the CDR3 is TGTGCCAGCAGCGTAGGGAGGGAGGGGACTGAAGCTTTCTTT.

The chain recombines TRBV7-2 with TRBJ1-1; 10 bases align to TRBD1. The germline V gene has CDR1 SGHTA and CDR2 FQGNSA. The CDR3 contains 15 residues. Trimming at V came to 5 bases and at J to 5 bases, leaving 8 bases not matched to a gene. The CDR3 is CASSPSTGGLTEAFF. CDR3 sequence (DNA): TGTGCCAGCAGCCCCTCGACAGGGGGCTTGACTGAAGCTTTCTTT.

In DNA, the CDR3 is TGCAGTGCTGGCGGGAAGGTTGAGGCTTTCTTT. It translates to CSAGGKVEAFF. The chain uses TRBV20-1 and TRBJ1-1; D gene uncertain. The CDR3 totals 11 residues. Deletions cut 5 bases from V and 11 bases from J, with 15 bases between. Per germline, CDR1 DFQATT and CDR2 SNEGSKA (reference sequence).

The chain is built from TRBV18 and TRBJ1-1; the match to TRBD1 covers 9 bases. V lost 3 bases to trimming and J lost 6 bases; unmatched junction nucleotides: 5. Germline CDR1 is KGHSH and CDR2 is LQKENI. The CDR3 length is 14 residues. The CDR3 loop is CASSPPDRGSEAFF. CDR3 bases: TGTGCCAGCTCACCTCCAGACAGGGGGTCTGAAGCTTTCTTT.

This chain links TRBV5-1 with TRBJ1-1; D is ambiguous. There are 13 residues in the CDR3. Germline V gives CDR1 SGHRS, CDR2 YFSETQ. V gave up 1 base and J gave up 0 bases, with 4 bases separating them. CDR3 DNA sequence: TGCGCCAGCAGCTTGCGGTTGAACACTGAAGCTTTCTTT. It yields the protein CASSLRLNTEAFF.

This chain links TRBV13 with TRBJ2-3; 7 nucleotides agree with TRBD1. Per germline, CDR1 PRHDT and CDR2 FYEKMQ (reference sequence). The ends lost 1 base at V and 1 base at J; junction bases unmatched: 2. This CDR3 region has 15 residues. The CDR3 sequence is CASSLDGQGTDTQYF. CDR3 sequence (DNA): TGTGCCAGCAGCTTAGATGGACAGGGCACAGATACGCAGTATTTT. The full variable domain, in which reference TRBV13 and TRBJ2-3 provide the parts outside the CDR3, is AAGVIQSPRHLIKEKRETATLKCYPIPRHDTVYWYQQGPGQDPQFLISFYEKMQSDKGSIPDRFSAQQFSDYHSELNMSSLELGDSALYFCASSLDGQGTDTQYFGPGTRLTVL.

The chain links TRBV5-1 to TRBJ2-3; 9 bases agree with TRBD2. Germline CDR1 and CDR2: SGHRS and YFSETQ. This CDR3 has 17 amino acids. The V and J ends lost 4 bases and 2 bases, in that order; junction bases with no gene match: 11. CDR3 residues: CASSPARLAVHTDTQYF. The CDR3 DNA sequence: TGCGCCAGCAGCCCCGCCCGACTAGCGGTGCACACAGATACGCAGTATTTT.

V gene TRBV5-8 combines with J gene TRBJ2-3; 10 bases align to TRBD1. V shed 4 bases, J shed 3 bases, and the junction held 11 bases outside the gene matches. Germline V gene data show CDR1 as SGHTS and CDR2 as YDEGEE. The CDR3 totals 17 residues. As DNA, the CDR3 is TGTGCCAGCAGCCTTTCAAGACAGGGGGCGAGAACAGATACGCAGTATTTT. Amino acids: CASSLSRQGARTDTQYF.

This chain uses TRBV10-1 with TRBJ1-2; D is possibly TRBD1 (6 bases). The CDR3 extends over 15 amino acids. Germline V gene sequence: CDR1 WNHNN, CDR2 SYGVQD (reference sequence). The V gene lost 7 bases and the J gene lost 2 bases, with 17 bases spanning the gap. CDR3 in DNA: TGCGCCAGCACCCCTCAGGGGTGGAAGAACTATGGCTACACCTTC. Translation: CASTPQGWKNYGYTF.

Here the CDR3 DNA reads TGTGCCAGCAGACCTCCGGGGGGGCAAAATGAGCAGTTCTTC. Translation: CASRPPGGQNEQFF. This chain links TRBV11-2 with TRBJ2-1; 8 bases map to TRBD2. Germline values: CDR1 SGHAT, CDR2 FQNNGV. The V gene end was trimmed by 6 bases and the J gene end by 7 bases; junction bases not matched to a gene: 8. The CDR3 totals 14 residues.

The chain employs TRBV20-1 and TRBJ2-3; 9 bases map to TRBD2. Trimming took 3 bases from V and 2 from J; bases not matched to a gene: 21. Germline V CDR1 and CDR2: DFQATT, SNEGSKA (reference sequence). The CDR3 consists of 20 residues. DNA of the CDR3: TGCAGTGCTAGTCCATTTGCGGGGGGGTTAGGCCCCAGATTCACAGATACGCAGTATTTT. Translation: CSASPFAGGLGPRFTDTQYF.

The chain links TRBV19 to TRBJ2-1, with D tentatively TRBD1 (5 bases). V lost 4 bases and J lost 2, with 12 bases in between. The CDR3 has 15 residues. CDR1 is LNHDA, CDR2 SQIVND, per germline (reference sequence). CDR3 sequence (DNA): TGTGCCAGTAGTAGCTCGGACATCCCCTACAATGAGCAGTTCTTC. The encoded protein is CASSSSDIPYNEQFF.